This TCR beta chain was sequenced in a study of T cell clonality in common variable immunodeficiency. Study-wide results and limits: CVID subjects showed higher TCRbeta clonality than healthy controls. Reportedly, TCR beta sequences from common variable immunodeficiency showed fewer deletions and N-nucleotide insertions. Shared TCRbeta clones were fewer between CVID subjects than controls.

This clone was detected ten times or more. Its matching antigen is unknown. The read finishes 3 residues shy of the CDR3 end, and the germline J gene is used to complete it. The CDR3 runs to 14 residues. V lost 0 bases, J lost 0 bases, and 6 bases lay in between. Germline assignment: CDR1 SGHNT and CDR2 YYREEE (reference sequence). The assay was immunoSEQ multiplex PCR, and TCRdb's table has in-frame clones only and misses some. Observed in the sample are under 45,000 clones, none of them singletons. The TCR comes from a person aged 18 to 70 in good health. The V gene is TRBV5-4, the J gene TRBJ1-1, with D tentatively TRBD1 (5 bases). Sequenced input: peripheral blood mononuclear cells. CDR3 DNA (partial): TGTGCCAGCAGCTTGGAGGGGATGAACACTGAA. Protein product: CASSLEGMNTE. The whole CDR3 sequence reads CASSLEGMNTEAFF.